This TCR beta chain was identified in a study of early stage breast cancer tumors. About the research overall: Most invasive tumors, about 70% of the 16, were ER+/PR+/HER2-. Findings of the study overall: Most shared enriched TCRB sequences were commonly generated ones. Tumor and normal breast were distinguished via blood comparison in 14 of 16 patients.

About this clone itself: The antigen remains unidentified.

Data came from immunoSEQ multiplex PCR; TCRdb stores just in-frame clones and leaves some out. The sample lists about 53,000 clones; about 90% were seen once. The TCR originated in a person between 65 and 79 years old with breast cancer. What was sequenced was blood.

CDR3 protein: CATSRATADNEQFF. The CDR3 nucleotides are TGTGCCACCAGCAGAGCTACAGCAGACAATGAGCAGTTCTTC. The chain carries TRBV15 and TRBJ2-1; D unresolved. Germline values: CDR1 LNHNV, CDR2 YYDKDF (reference sequence). Trimming shortened V by 1 base and J by 5 bases, and 9 bases separated the two germline ends. The CDR3 sequence is 14 residues long.